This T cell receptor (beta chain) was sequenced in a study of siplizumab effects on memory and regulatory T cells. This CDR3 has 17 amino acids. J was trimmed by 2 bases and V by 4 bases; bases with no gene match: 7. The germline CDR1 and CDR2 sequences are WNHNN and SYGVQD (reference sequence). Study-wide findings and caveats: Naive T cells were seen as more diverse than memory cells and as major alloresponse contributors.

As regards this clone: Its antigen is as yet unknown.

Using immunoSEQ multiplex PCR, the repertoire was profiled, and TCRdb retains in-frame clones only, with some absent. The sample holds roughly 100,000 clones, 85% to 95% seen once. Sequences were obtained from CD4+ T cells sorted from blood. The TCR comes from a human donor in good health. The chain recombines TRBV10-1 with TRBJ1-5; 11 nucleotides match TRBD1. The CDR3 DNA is TGCGCCAGCAGTGGTACGGACAGGGGGCCGGGCAATCAGCCCCAGCATTTT. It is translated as CASSGTDRGPGNQPQHF.